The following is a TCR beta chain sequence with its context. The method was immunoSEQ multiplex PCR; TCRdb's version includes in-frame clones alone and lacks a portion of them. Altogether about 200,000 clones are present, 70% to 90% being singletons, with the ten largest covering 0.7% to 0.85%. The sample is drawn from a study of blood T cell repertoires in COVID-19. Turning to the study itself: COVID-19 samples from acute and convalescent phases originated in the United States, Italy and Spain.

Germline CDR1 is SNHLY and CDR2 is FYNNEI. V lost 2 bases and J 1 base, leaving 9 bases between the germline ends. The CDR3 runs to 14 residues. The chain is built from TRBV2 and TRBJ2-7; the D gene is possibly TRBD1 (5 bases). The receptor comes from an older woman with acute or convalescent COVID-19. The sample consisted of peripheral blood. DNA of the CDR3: TGTGCCAGCAGTGAACCCAGGGCGTCCTACGAGCAGTACTTC. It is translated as CASSEPRASYEQYF.